The T cell receptor beta chain under discussion was sequenced for a study of early T cells in non-severe SARS-CoV-2 infection. Study overall: The chains were unpaired, and the sequenced material was bulk RNA from unsorted whole blood.

This clonotype came up a few times. Individual cDNA molecules received unique molecular identifiers during library preparation. MiXCR, run by TCRdb on the 5' RACE reads, gives a single entry per CDR3 protein. Of over 55,000 distinct CDR3 sequences listed, roughly 10% are singletons. Trimming took 5 bases from V and 4 from J, leaving 6 bases between them. The CDR3 totals 12 residues. CDR1 and CDR2 from the germline V gene are MNHNY and SVGAGI (reference sequence). The receptor was derived from an adult who was a healthcare worker with PCR-confirmed SARS-CoV-2 infection or an uninfected control (not recorded which). Sequenced: whole blood. This chain connects TRBV6-6 to TRBJ1-3; D call uncertain. The CDR3 reads CASSEAGNTIYF. Here the CDR3 DNA reads TGTGCCAGCAGTGAAGCCGGAAACACCATATATTTT.